The 21 T cell receptor beta chains below come from one sample, sequenced in a study of shared clonotypes between healthy human individuals. The protocol was immunoSEQ multiplex PCR, while the TCRdb copy is restricted to in-frame clones and leaves out a portion. The sample shows about 470,000 clones, roughly 80% of them seen only once. The sequenced material came from PBMCs. The receptors originated from a middle-aged woman in good health. Some clones in this sample may be carry-over from other donors' samples.

With regard to this clone: A read error is the likely source, as a far larger clone sits one nucleotide away. This sample includes further DNA sequences coding for the same CDR3. J is TRBJ1-1 and V is TRBV5-6; tentatively, D is TRBD1 (5 bases). Germline V gene lookup returns CDR1 SGHDT and CDR2 YYEEEE. This CDR3 has 14 amino acids. CDR3 sequence reads: CASSPRGAWTEAFF. As DNA, the CDR3 is TGCGCCAGCAGCCCTCGAGGGGCTTGGACTGAAGCTTTCTTT.

The rearrangement uses TRBV28 and TRBJ1-1; 9 nucleotides align to TRBD1. The CDR3 is made up of 16 amino acids. V shed 3 bases and J 1 base; nucleotides not matched to a gene: 6. Germline CDR1 is MDHEN and CDR2 is SYDVKM. This chain's CDR3 is CASSFSQGARNTEAFF. The CDR3 nucleotides are TGTGCCAGCAGTTTCTCACAGGGGGCCCGGAACACTGAAGCTTTCTTT.

This clone was recorded a few times. The chain carries TRBV19 and TRBJ2-1; 7 nucleotides agree with TRBD2. The V segment lost 0 bases and the J segment 0 bases; nucleotides outside the gene matches: 5. The CDR3 sequence is 17 residues long. The germline gives CDR1 LNHDA, CDR2 SQIVND (reference sequence). CDR3 loop: CASSIDWGGSSYNEQFF. DNA of the CDR3: TGTGCCAGTAGTATAGATTGGGGGGGGAGCTCCTACAATGAGCAGTTCTTC. The full variable domain, in which reference TRBV19 and TRBJ2-1 provide the parts outside the CDR3, is DGGITQSPKYLFRKEGQNVTLSCEQNLNHDAMYWYRQDPGQGLRLIYYSQIVNDFQKGDIAEGYSVSREKKESFPLTVTSAQKNPTAFYLCASSIDWGGSSYNEQFFGPGTRLTVL.

The genes are TRBV30 and TRBJ2-1, with a tentative D call TRBD1 (5 bases). The germline gives CDR1 GTSNPN, CDR2 SVGIG (reference sequence). This CDR3 has 11 amino acids. V lost 4 bases to trimming and J lost 9 bases, with 10 bases between them. The CDR3 DNA reads TGTGCCTGGACGCAAGACAGTGAGCAGTTCTTC. Its protein product is CAWTQDSEQFF. Drawing the rest from reference TRBV30 and TRBJ2-1, the complete variable domain is SQTIHQWPATLVQPVGSPLSLECTVEGTSNPNLYWYRQAAGRGLQLLFYSVGIGQISSEVPQNLSASRPQDRQFILSSKKLLLSDSGFYLCAWTQDSEQFFGPGTRLTVL.

This rearrangement joins TRBV7-2 to TRBJ2-5; tentatively, D is TRBD1 or TRBD2 (5 bases each). This CDR3 has 16 amino acids. Trimming cost V 5 bases and J 1 base, with 17 bases left between them. Germline CDR1 is SGHTA and CDR2 is FQGNSA. The CDR3 bases are TGTGCCAGCAGCCCCCGGGGCGGAGGCCTCCAAGAGACCCAGTACTTC. Translating gives CASSPRGGGLQETQYF.

The chain joins TRBV13 to TRBJ1-2; TRBD1 agrees at 9 bases. There are 15 residues in the CDR3. The J segment lost 3 bases and the V segment lost 5 bases, leaving 7 bases of the junction unmatched. Germline assignment: CDR1 PRHDT and CDR2 FYEKMQ (reference sequence). The CDR3 DNA sequence: TGTGCCAGCAGCCTTGGACAGGGGCTACACTATGGCTACACCTTC. Translating it yields CASSLGQGLHYGYTF.

The chain links TRBV6-1 to TRBJ1-2; tentatively, D is TRBD1 (5 bases). CDR1 and CDR2 from the germline V gene are MNHNS and SASEGT. The length of the CDR3 is 13 residues. Trimming removed 1 base from V and 3 bases from J, with 6 bases in between. CDR3 nucleotide sequence: TGTGCCAGCAGTGAAGTGGGGGACTATGGCTACACCTTC. As protein: CASSEVGDYGYTF.

The V and J genes are TRBV4-3 and TRBJ2-1; D unclear. The germline V gene has CDR1 LGHNA and CDR2 YSLEER. Trimming shortened V by 0 bases and J by 6 bases, and 6 bases separated the two germline ends. This CDR3 comprises 13 residues. This CDR3 reads CASSQERSNEQFF. The CDR3 DNA is TGCGCCAGCAGCCAAGAGAGAAGCAATGAGCAGTTCTTC.

As to this clone: Other DNA sequences within the sample encode an identical CDR3. This rearrangement joins TRBV29-1 to TRBJ2-2; TRBD2 matches 14 bases. The germline gives CDR1 SQVTM, CDR2 ANQGSEA. V shed 4 bases and J 6 bases; nucleotides not matched to a gene: 1. CDR3 length: 14 amino acids. This CDR3 reads CSVGGLAGAGELFF. For the CDR3, the DNA is TGCAGCGTTGGGGGACTAGCGGGAGCCGGGGAGCTGTTTTTT.

The rearrangement joins TRBV2 to TRBJ2-7, with 7 bases fitting TRBD2. V lost 4 bases to trimming and J lost 3 bases; unmatched junction nucleotides: 0. CDR1 is SNHLY, CDR2 FYNNEI, per germline. The CDR3 contains 12 residues. For the CDR3, the DNA is TGTGCCAGCAGTGGGGGGGGCTACGAGCAGTACTTC. Amino acid sequence: CASSGGGYEQYF.

The table lists this clone with a count of one. This chain joins TRBV27 and TRBJ2-7; D is unclear. CDR1 is MNHEY, CDR2 SMNVEV, per germline (reference sequence). Trimming pared 6 bases from V and 5 bases from J, leaving 17 bases between. The CDR3 has 14 residues. The CDR3 sequence: CASRQWVRSNEQYF. The CDR3 DNA reads as TGTGCCAGCAGGCAGTGGGTGCGCTCTAACGAGCAGTACTTC.

The V and J genes are TRBV28 and TRBJ1-3; tentatively, D is TRBD1 (6 bases). Trimming removed 4 bases from V and 0 bases from J, with 16 bases in between. CDR3 length: 17 residues. Germline V gene lookup returns CDR1 MDHEN and CDR2 SYDVKM. The CDR3 DNA sequence: TGTGCCAGCAGTTCCCCTGGAGGGGGGGGCTCTGGAAACACCATATATTTT. Translated, it gives CASSSPGGGGSGNTIYF.

This clone was observed many times. Other DNA sequences in this specimen translate into the identical CDR3. The chain combines TRBV5-1 with TRBJ2-4, with no clear D. The CDR3 totals 13 residues. Germline assignment: CDR1 SGHRS and CDR2 YFSETQ. Trimming cost V 0 bases and J 2 bases, with 3 bases left between them. CDR3 coding DNA: TGCGCCAGCAGCTTGGCACCCAAAAACATTCAGTACTTC. Translating it yields CASSLAPKNIQYF.

V is TRBV13 and J is TRBJ2-1, with a tentative D call TRBD2 (5 bases). Germline-derived CDR1 and CDR2 are PRHDT and FYEKMQ (reference sequence). Deletions cut 1 base from V and 13 bases from J, with 11 bases between. This CDR3 is built from 12 residues. CDR3 in amino acids: CASSLEVASQFF. DNA for the CDR3: TGTGCCAGCAGCTTAGAGGTTGCTAGCCAGTTCTTC.

This clone was detected only once. This chain joins TRBV5-1 and TRBJ1-2; D is unclear. CDR3 size: 15 residues. V gave up 1 base and J gave up 2 bases, with 12 bases separating them. Germline V gene lookup returns CDR1 SGHRS and CDR2 YFSETQ. The CDR3: CASSLFGVENYGYTF. CDR3 coding DNA: TGCGCCAGCAGCTTGTTCGGGGTTGAAAACTATGGCTACACCTTC. Combining the CDR3 with reference TRBV5-1 and TRBJ1-2 gives the whole variable domain KAGVTQTPRYLIKTRGQQVTLSCSPISGHRSVSWYQQTPGQGLQFLFEYFSETQRNKGNFPGRFSGRQFSNSRSEMNVSTLELGDSALYLCASSLFGVENYGYTFGSGTRLTVV.

About this clone itself: Other DNA sequences within the sample encode an identical CDR3. V is TRBV5-1 and J is TRBJ1-4, with 8 positions matching TRBD1. With V trimmed by 0 bases and J by 7 bases, 2 bases remained unmatched. The germline V gene encodes CDR1 SGHRS and CDR2 YFSETQ. The CDR3 is made up of 14 amino acids. The CDR3 nucleotides are TGCGCCAGCAGCTTGGGGACAGGGCTTGAAAAACTGTTTTTT. This sequence encodes CASSLGTGLEKLFF.

V usage is TRBV30 and J usage is TRBJ1-1; D unclear. Trimming removed 4 bases at V and 0 bases at J, with 12 bases between. The CDR3 has 14 residues. Looked up from germline, CDR1 is GTSNPN and CDR2 is SVGIG (reference sequence). CDR3 in amino acids: CAWTLGEMNTEAFF. The CDR3 DNA reads TGTGCCTGGACCCTGGGAGAAATGAACACTGAAGCTTTCTTT.

This chain uses TRBV30 with TRBJ2-3, with TRBD2 matching over 9 bases. CDR1 is GTSNPN, CDR2 SVGIG, per germline (reference sequence). This CDR3 is 18 amino acids long. The J segment lost 4 bases and the V segment lost 0 bases, leaving 14 bases of the junction unmatched. In nucleotides, the CDR3 is TGTGCCTGGAGTGTACGGGGCCTTGCTAGCGGGACCCCAGATACGCAGTATTTT. Translation: CAWSVRGLASGTPDTQYF.

The chain combines TRBV7-9 with TRBJ2-7; D not certain. The ends were cut back, 2 bases at V and 0 bases at J, with 11 bases in the middle. The CDR3 sequence is 15 residues long. Germline assignment: CDR1 SEHNR and CDR2 FQNEAQ (reference sequence). The CDR3 sequence: CASSLPPRGSYEQYF. In DNA, the CDR3 is TGTGCCAGCAGCTTACCACCTCGTGGCTCCTACGAGCAGTACTTC.

This clone was detected many times. V usage is TRBV5-1 and J usage is TRBJ2-1; TRBD2 agrees at 11 bases. The germline CDR1 and CDR2 sequences are SGHRS and YFSETQ. This CDR3 region has 15 residues. V trimming: 3 bases; J trimming: 6 bases; junction bases outside the gene matches: 5. CDR3 sequence: CASSSTSGSINEQFF. The CDR3, as DNA: TGCGCCAGCAGCTCCACTAGCGGGAGTATCAATGAGCAGTTCTTC.

The V call is TRBV2, the J call TRBJ2-2; D is perhaps TRBD2 (7 bases). V lost 6 bases, J lost 4 bases, and 15 bases lay in between. The CDR3 runs 15 residues. From germline, CDR1 is SNHLY and CDR2 FYNNEI. In nucleotides, the CDR3 is TGTGCCAGCAGGGGCCTTGGGGGGGCCACCGGGGAGCTGTTTTTT. Translated: CASRGLGGATGELFF.